The rows below give T cell receptor beta chains drawn from one sample of a study of cytomegalovirus exposure and HLA in healthy donors. This table comes from immunoSEQ multiplex PCR, and its TCRdb copy is limited to in-frame clones, with some not included. The sample lists about 140,000 clones, around two thirds occurring once. Input material: PBMCs. The receptors originated from a male donor in good health and CMV-seronegative. Both conserved end residues are part of each CDR3. The D gene is left open where the match is weak. For some rows the clone size is stated as once, few or many, or as a class when expanded; others skip it.

j_call d_call v_call clone_size cdr3_nt cdr3_aa
TRBJ1-2 TRBD1 TRBV25-1 - TGTGCCAGCAGTGACCCGGGACAGAGCTATGGCTACACCTTC CASSDPGQSYGYTF
TRBJ2-3 - TRBV11-3 - TGTGCCAGCAGCTATGCGGGGGATACGCAGTATTTT CASSYAGDTQYF
TRBJ2-7 - TRBV5-1 - TGCGCCAGCAGCCCTCCCTCTTACGAGCAGTACTTC CASSPPSYEQYF
TRBJ2-7 - TRBV6-5 - TGTGCCAGCAGTTACTCGGACCCCAGGGGTAGCTACGAGCAGTACTTC CASSYSDPRGSYEQYF
TRBJ2-1 TRBD1 TRBV6-5 - TGTGCCAGCAGTTTAACAGGGGTCAATGAGCAGTTCTTC CASSLTGVNEQFF
TRBJ2-5 TRBD1 TRBV5-8 - TGTGCCAGCAGCCTGACAGGGGGAGGGGCCCAGTACTTC CASSLTGGGAQYF
TRBJ2-2 TRBD2 TRBV4-1 - TGCGCCAGCAGCCAACAGGGACTAGCGGGGGGAACGAACACCGGGGAGCTGTTTTTT CASSQQGLAGGTNTGELFF
TRBJ2-7 TRBD1 TRBV4-1 - TGCGCCAGCAGCCTCCGGGACAGCCTCCCGATGGGAAACGAGCAGTACTTC CASSLRDSLPMGNEQYF
TRBJ2-5 - TRBV9 few TGTGCCAGCAGCGTAGAAGCGCGGCAGGGTCCCGAGACCCAGTACTTC CASSVEARQGPETQYF
TRBJ2-3 TRBD2 TRBV5-4 - TGTGCCAGCAGCCACCGGACTAGCGGGGGAAACACAGATACGCAGTATTTT CASSHRTSGGNTDTQYF
TRBJ2-3 TRBD2 TRBV19 - TGTGCCAGTAGTACTCCCGGGGGGGATACGCAGTATTTT CASSTPGGDTQYF
TRBJ2-5 - TRBV28 - TGTGCCAGCAGCCGCGGCCAAGAGACCCAGTACTTC CASSRGQETQYF
TRBJ2-3 - TRBV11-3 - TGTGCCAGCAGCTTAGATCCCAGCGGAGATACGCAGTATTTT CASSLDPSGDTQYF
TRBJ1-5 - TRBV30 - TGTGCCTGGGGCCAACAGGATAATCAGCCCCAGCATTTT CAWGQQDNQPQHF
TRBJ2-7 - TRBV2 once TGTGCCAGCAGTGTAGAACGTACCTACGAGCAGTACTTC CASSVERTYEQYF
TRBJ1-1 - TRBV5-8 - TGTGCCAGCAGCTTCGGGACTGAAGCTTTCTTT CASSFGTEAFF
TRBJ1-1 - TRBV4-1 - TGCGCCGGCAGCCAAGAAACGGTGAACACTGAAGCTTTCTTT CAGSQETVNTEAFF
TRBJ2-5 - TRBV6-6 - TGTGCCAGCAGTTTTCCAGGGATACAGACCCAGTACTTC CASSFPGIQTQYF
TRBJ1-2 TRBD1 TRBV5-1 - TGCGCCAGCAGCTTCTTTTTGGGGGACAGGGGGCTCTATGGCTACACCTTC CASSFFLGDRGLYGYTF
TRBJ2-2 - TRBV19 few TGTGCCAGTAGTATTCGGCAGGATGGAACCGGGGAGCTGTTTTTT CASSIRQDGTGELFF
TRBJ2-7 - TRBV7-9 - TGTGCCAGCAGCTTACTCCTGGGGCCCTACGAGCAGTACTTC CASSLLLGPYEQYF
TRBJ2-2 TRBD1 TRBV7-9 - TGTGCCAGCAGAGCAGGGGGACCGAACACCGGGGAGCTGTTTTTT CASRAGGPNTGELFF
TRBJ2-5 - TRBV4-1 - TGCGCCAGCAGCCAAGTTCGGGGAGAGACCCAGTACTTC CASSQVRGETQYF
TRBJ2-2 - TRBV19 - TGTGCCAGTAGTATCTCATCCGGGAACACCGGGGAGCTGTTTTTT CASSISSGNTGELFF
TRBJ1-2 - TRBV9 - TGTGCCAGCAGCATCAGCTCAGGCGGCTACACCTTC CASSISSGGYTF
TRBJ2-1 TRBD1 TRBV19 once TGTGCCAGTAGCTTCCGGGACAGGGCCGGTGAGCAGTTCTTC CASSFRDRAGEQFF
TRBJ2-3 TRBD2 TRBV29-1 few TGCAGCGTTGAAGCCCCTCTAGCGGGGGGACCCACAGATACGCAGTATTTT CSVEAPLAGGPTDTQYF
TRBJ2-5 TRBD2 TRBV7-9 once TGTGCCAGCAGCTTACCCCGAGCGGGGGGGGACCAAGAGACCCAGTACTTC CASSLPRAGGDQETQYF
TRBJ1-3 - TRBV5-4 - TGTGCCAGCACCCGGACTAGCTCTGGAAACACCATATATTTT CASTRTSSGNTIYF
TRBJ2-1 - TRBV29-1 few TGCAGCGTGCTCCCGGGGGGCGCGGGCAATGAGCAGTTCTTC CSVLPGGAGNEQFF
TRBJ2-3 - TRBV9 - TGTGCCAGCAGCGTAGCGGGGGTGGGAACTAGCACAGATACGCAGTATTTT CASSVAGVGTSTDTQYF
TRBJ2-1 TRBD2 TRBV27 few TGTGCCAGCAGTTTAAGGACTAGCGGGGGCGGGGGGGCGTTCTTC CASSLRTSGGGGAFF
TRBJ1-6 - TRBV27 - TGTGCCAGCAGTTTGGGGAGCTCCTATAATTCACCCCTCCACTTT CASSLGSSYNSPLHF
TRBJ2-3 TRBD2 TRBV2 - TGTGCCAGCAGAGCTAGCGGGCTGAGCACAGATACGCAGTATTTT CASRASGLSTDTQYF
TRBJ1-1 TRBD1 TRBV27 - TGTGCCAGCAACCTATTTGCCGGGACAGGGCGGACAGCTTTCTTT CASNLFAGTGRTAFF
TRBJ2-5 - TRBV29-1 - TGCAGCGTGAGAGAGGGGGAAGAGACCCAGTACTTC CSVREGEETQYF
TRBJ2-6 - TRBV25-1 - TGTGCCAGCAGTGTAGGAGCATCTGGGGCCAACGTCCTGACTTTC CASSVGASGANVLTF
TRBJ1-1 - TRBV5-4 - TGTGCCAGCAGAAACAGGCCTCTGAACACTGAAGCTTTCTTT CASRNRPLNTEAFF
TRBJ1-3 TRBD1 TRBV11-1 - TGTGCCAGCAGCCGGGGACAGGACTCTGGAAACACCATATATTTT CASSRGQDSGNTIYF
TRBJ1-4 - TRBV19 few TGTGCCAGCCAGGGATTGGATCTAGAAAAACTGTTTTTT CASQGLDLEKLFF
TRBJ2-5 TRBD1 TRBV9 - TGTGCCAGCAGCGTAGAGGGCAGGGGGCCGGAGACCCAGTACTTC CASSVEGRGPETQYF
TRBJ1-3 TRBD1 TRBV7-9 - TGTTCCAGCAGCTCACTTGGGGGACAGCTCTCTGGAAACACCATATATTTT CSSSSLGGQLSGNTIYF
TRBJ2-5 - TRBV7-9 once TGTGCCAGCAGCTTAGACGCGACCAGGGGCTGGGAGACCCAGTACTTC CASSLDATRGWETQYF